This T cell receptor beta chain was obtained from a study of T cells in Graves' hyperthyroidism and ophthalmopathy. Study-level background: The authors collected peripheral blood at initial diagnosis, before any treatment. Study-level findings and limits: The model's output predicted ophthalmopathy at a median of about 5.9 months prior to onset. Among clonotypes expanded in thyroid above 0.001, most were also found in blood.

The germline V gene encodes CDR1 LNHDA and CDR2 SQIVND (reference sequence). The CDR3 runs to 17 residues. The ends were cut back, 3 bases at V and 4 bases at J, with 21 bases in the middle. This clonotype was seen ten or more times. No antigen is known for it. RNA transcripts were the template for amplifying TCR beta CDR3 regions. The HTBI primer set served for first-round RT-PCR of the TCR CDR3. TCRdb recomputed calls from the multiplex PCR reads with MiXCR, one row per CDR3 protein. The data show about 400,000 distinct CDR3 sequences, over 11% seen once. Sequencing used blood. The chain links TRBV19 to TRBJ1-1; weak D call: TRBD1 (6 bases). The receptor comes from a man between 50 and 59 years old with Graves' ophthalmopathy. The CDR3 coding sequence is TGTGCCAGTAGTATCCGGTCCGGGGGGCTTGGGGCCACTGAAGCTTTCTTT. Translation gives CASSIRSGGLGATEAFF.